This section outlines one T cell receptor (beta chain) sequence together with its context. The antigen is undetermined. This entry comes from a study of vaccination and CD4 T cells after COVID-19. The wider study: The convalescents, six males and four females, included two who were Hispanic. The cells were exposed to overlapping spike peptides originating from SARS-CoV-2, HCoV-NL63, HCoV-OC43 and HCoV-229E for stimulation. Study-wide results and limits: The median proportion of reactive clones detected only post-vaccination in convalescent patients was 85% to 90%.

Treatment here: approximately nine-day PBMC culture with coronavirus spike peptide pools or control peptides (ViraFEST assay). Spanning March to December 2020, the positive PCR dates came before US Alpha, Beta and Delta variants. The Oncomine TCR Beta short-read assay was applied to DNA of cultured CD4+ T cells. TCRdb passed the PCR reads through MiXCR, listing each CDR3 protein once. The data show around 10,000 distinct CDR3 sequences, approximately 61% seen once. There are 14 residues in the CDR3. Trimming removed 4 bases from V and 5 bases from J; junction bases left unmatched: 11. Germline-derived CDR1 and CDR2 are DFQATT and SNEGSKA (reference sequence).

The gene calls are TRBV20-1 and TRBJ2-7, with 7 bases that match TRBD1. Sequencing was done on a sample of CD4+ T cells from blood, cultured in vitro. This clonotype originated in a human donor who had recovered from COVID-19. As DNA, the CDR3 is TGCAGTGCTACCGAGACAGGGAGATACGACGAGCAGTACTTC. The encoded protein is CSATETGRYDEQYF.